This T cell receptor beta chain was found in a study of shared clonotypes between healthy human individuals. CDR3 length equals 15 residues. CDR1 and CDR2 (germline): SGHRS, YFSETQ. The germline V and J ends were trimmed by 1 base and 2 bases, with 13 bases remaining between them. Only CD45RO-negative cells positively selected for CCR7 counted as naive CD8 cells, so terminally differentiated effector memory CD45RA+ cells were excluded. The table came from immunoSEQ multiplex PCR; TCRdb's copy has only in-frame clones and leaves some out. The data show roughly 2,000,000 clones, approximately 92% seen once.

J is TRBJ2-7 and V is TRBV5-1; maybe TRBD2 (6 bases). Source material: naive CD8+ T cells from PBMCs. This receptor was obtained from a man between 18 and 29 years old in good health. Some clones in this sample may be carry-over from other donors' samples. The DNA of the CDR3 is TGCGCCAGCAGCTTGAGTCGGGGGTTAGCCTACGAGCAGTACTTC. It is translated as CASSLSRGLAYEQYF.